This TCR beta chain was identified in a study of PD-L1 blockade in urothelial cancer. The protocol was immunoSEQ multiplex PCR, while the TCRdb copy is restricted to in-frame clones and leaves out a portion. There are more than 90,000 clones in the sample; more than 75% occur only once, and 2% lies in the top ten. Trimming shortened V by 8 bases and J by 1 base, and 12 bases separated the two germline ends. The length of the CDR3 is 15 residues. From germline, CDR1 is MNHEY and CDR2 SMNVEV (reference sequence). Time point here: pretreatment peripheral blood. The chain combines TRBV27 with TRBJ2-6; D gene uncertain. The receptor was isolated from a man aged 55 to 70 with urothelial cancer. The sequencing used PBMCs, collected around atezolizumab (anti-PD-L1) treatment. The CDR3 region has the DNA TGTGCCAGCGGTCGTCCGCGGTCTGGGGCCAACGTCCTGACTTTC. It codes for CASGRPRSGANVLTF.